This entry lists 10 T cell receptor beta chains sequenced from one sample in a study of cytomegalovirus exposure and HLA in healthy donors. The PCR made use of 60 Vbeta and 13 Jbeta primers. Method: immunoSEQ multiplex PCR; TCRdb's copy keeps in-frame clones and lacks some. The sample lists around 200,000 clones; about 82% were seen once. Sample: PBMCs. These receptor sequences come from a woman in her 50s in good health and CMV-seronegative.

This clone has just a few counts. The chain employs TRBV25-1 and TRBJ2-5; D is possibly TRBD2 (6 bases). Germline V lookup: CDR1 MGHDK, CDR2 SYGVNS. CDR3 length: 15 amino acids. The V end was cut by 5 bases, the J end by 1 base, with 14 bases between. For the CDR3, the DNA is TGTGCCAGCAGTTGGGGGGTGGGGACCCAAGAGACCCAGTACTTC. Residues: CASSWGVGTQETQYF.

This clone was counted a few times. V is TRBV18 and J is TRBJ2-5; D is possibly TRBD2 (5 bases). The J call may be wrong; the DNA end is better matched by TRBJ2-7. The CDR3 has 14 amino acids. Germline CDR1 and CDR2: KGHSH and LQKENI. CDR3 nucleotides: TGTGCCAGCTCACCACGGGGAGCAGACTACGAGCAGTACTTC. Residues: CASSPRGADYEQYF.

The V and J genes are TRBV4-1 and TRBJ2-7; TRBD2 agrees at 9 bases. Germline CDR1 MGHRA, CDR2 YSYEKL. This CDR3 has 18 amino acids. The trim removed 1 base at V and 2 bases at J, leaving 12 bases unmatched. As DNA, the CDR3 is TGCGCCAGCAGCCAAGCCGGGACTAGCTCACAAAAGACCTACGAGCAGTACTTC. Amino acids: CASSQAGTSSQKTYEQYF.

The chain joins TRBV9 to TRBJ2-7; D gene uncertain. Germline CDR1 and CDR2: SGDLS and YYNGEE. The V end lost 1 base, the J end lost 4 bases, and 9 bases lay between the germline ends. The CDR3 contains 13 residues. CDR3 protein: CASSVSDGYEQYF. In DNA, the CDR3 is TGTGCCAGCAGCGTATCAGACGGGTACGAGCAGTACTTC.

This chain joins TRBV10-1 and TRBJ1-1; unclear D gene. Trimming took 7 bases from V and 1 from J, leaving 19 bases between them. The germline V gene encodes CDR1 WNHNN and CDR2 SYGVQD (reference sequence). This CDR3 region has 16 residues. CDR3 loop: CASTLPCGLKNTEAFF. In DNA form, the CDR3 reads TGCGCCAGCACCCTGCCGTGTGGCCTGAAGAACACTGAAGCTTTCTTT.

V is TRBV6-5 and J is TRBJ2-2, with D maybe TRBD2 (7 bases). Looked up from germline, CDR1 is MNHEY and CDR2 is SVGAGI. Trimming shortened V by 2 bases and J by 4 bases, and 14 bases separated the two germline ends. The CDR3 is 16 residues long. The CDR3 DNA sequence: TGTGCCAGCAGTTACCGACCGGGGGGCAGCACCGGGGAGCTGTTTTTT. This gives the protein CASSYRPGGSTGELFF.

This chain joins TRBV27 and TRBJ1-1; D perhaps matches TRBD1 (5 bases). The CDR3 has 14 amino acids. Trimming stripped 0 bases from V and 5 bases from J, with 10 bases between. CDR1 and CDR2 (germline): MNHEY, SMNVEV (reference sequence). The CDR3 DNA reads TGTGCCAGCAGTTTATCACCAGGGTTAACTGAAGCTTTCTTT. It yields the protein CASSLSPGLTEAFF.

The chain carries TRBV28 and TRBJ2-1, with D possibly matching TRBD2 (6 bases). The CDR3 is made up of 16 amino acids. The germline gives CDR1 MDHEN, CDR2 SYDVKM. The V and J ends lost 6 bases and 4 bases respectively, with 19 bases between them. CDR3 DNA sequence: TGTGCCAGCAGCTACCGGAAGCCAGGGAGGTACAATGAGCAGTTCTTC. Translation gives CASSYRKPGRYNEQFF.

This chain uses TRBV19 with TRBJ2-1, with TRBD2 matching over 13 bases. V was pared by 3 bases and J by 9 bases, with 20 bases of the junction left unmatched. The germline V gene encodes CDR1 LNHDA and CDR2 SQIVND (reference sequence). The CDR3 extends over 20 amino acids. CDR3 amino acids: CASSMQAGTSGTPLWGEQFF. As DNA, the CDR3 is TGTGCCAGTAGTATGCAGGCCGGGACTAGCGGGACTCCGTTGTGGGGTGAGCAGTTCTTC.

There are a few counts of this clone. J is TRBJ1-2 and V is TRBV28, with D perhaps TRBD1 (6 bases). The CDR3 totals 15 residues. The V and J ends lost 8 bases and 4 bases respectively, with 20 bases between them. Per germline, CDR1 MDHEN and CDR2 SYDVKM. CDR3 sequence reads: CASLTSGGHIYGYTF. CDR3 in DNA: TGTGCCAGCCTAACCAGCGGGGGGCACATCTATGGCTACACCTTC.